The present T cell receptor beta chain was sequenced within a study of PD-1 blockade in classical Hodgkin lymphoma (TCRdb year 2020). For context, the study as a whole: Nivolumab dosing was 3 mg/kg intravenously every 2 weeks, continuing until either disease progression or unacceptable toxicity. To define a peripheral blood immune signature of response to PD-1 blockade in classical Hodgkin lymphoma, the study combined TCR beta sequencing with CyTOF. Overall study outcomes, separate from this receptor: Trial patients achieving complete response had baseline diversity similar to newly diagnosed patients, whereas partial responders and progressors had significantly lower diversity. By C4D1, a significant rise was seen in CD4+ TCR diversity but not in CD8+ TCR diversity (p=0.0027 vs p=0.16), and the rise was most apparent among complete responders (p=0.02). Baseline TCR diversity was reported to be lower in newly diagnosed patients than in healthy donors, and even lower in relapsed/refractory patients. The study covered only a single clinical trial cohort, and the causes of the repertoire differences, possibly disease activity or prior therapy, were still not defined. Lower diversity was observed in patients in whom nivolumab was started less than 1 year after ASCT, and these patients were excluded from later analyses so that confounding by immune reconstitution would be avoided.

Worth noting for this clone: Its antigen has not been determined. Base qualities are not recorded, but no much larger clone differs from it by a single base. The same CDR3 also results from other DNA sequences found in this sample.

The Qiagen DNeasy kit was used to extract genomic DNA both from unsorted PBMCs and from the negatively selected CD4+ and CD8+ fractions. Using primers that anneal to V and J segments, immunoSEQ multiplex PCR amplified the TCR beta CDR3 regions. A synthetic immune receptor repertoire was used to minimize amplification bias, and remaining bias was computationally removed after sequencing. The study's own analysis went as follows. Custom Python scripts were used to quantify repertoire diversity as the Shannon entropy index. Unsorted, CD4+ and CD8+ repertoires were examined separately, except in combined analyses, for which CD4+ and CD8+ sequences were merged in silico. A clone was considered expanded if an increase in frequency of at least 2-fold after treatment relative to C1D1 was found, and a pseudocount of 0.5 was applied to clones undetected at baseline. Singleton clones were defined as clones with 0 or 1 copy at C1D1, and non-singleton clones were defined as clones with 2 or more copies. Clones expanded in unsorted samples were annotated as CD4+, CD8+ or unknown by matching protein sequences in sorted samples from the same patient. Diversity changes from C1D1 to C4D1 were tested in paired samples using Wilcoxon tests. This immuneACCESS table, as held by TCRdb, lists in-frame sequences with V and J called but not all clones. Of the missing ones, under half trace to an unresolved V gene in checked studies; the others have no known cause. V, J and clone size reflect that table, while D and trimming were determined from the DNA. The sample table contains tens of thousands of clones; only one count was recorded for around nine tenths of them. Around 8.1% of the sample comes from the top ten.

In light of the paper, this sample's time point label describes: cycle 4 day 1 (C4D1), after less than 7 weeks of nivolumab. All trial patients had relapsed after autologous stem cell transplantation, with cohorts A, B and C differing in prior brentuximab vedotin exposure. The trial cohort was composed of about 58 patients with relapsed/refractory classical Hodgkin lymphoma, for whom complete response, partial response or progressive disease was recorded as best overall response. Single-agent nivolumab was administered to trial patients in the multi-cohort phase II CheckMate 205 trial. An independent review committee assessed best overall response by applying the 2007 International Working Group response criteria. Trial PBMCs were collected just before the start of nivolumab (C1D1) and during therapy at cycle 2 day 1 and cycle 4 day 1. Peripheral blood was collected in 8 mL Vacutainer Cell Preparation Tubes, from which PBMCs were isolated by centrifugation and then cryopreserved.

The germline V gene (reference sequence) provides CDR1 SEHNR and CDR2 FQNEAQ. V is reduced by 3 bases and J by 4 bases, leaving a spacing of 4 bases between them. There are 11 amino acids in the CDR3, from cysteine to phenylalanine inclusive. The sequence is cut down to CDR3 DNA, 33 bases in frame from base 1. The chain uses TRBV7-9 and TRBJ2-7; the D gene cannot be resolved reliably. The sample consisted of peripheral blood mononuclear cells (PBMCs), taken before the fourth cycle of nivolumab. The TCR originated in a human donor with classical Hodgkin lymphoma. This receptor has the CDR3 CASSLTYEQYF. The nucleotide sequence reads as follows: TGTGCCAGCAGCTTGACGTACGAGCAGTACTTC.